This T cell receptor beta chain was recorded in a study of blood T cell repertoires in COVID-19. Study overall: Donors in the United States, Italy and Spain gave samples during acute or convalescent COVID-19. Sample material is recorded as cDNA or gDNA derived from T cells, B-cell-depleted T cells, or PBMCs.

Sequenced by immunoSEQ multiplex PCR; TCRdb stores in-frame clones only, minus some. The table has 70,000 to 80,000 clones, around 83% seen once. Between the trimmed V and J ends, which lost 3 bases and 5 bases, there was a span of 14 bases. The CDR3 is 16 residues long. Germline values: CDR1 KGHSH, CDR2 LQKENI. The specimen was peripheral blood. This clonotype was sampled from a man at least 80 years old with acute or convalescent COVID-19. The rearrangement joins TRBV18 to TRBJ1-6; D perhaps matches TRBD1 (5 bases). The CDR3 bases are TGTGCCAGCTCACCGTCGGGAGGGGCCCATAATTCACCCCTCCACTTT. It specifies CASSPSGGAHNSPLHF.